This T cell receptor (beta chain) was sequenced in a study of T cell clonality in common variable immunodeficiency (dated by TCRdb to between 2014 and 2017). Study-wide conclusions, independent of this receptor: Patient heterogeneity within the CVID cohort put limits on correlating repertoire features with clinical complications. Despite equal DNA input, controls averaged around 87,000 unique sequences per sample versus 30,000 to 40,000 in CVID samples. Increased TCRbeta clonality was found in CVID subjects compared with healthy controls (t-test p = 0.018), with the increase being most characteristic of about a third of subjects. CVID TCRbeta sequences were reported to have fewer deletions and N-nucleotide insertions and to lack highly modified clones with 13 or more V deletions. According to the authors, figuring out what caused the increased clonality in CVID would require sequencing the repertoires of T cell subpopulations. CVID subjects shared fewer TCRbeta clones with each other than healthy controls did (p < 0.0001).

Both CVID patients and healthy controls were predominantly of Caucasian heritage. Heparinized peripheral whole blood samples of about 5 to 8 ml were collected from each donor. Genomic DNA from adults with common variable immune deficiency (CVID) and from healthy adult controls was used for sequencing of TCRbeta CDR3 repertoires. There were about 22 healthy adult volunteers in the control group (12 female and 10 or so male), ranging in age from about 23 to 70 years, with a mean age of approximately 34. Diluted blood was density-centrifuged over Hypaque 1077 or Ficoll-Paque to isolate peripheral blood mononuclear cells. Genomic DNA was obtained from unsorted mononuclear cells through either Qiagen column purification or a centrifugation-based method. CDR3 length: 15 amino acids, cysteine to phenylalanine. Shown are 36 bases from within the CDR3, in frame from base 1. V lost 5 bases and J lost 7 bases, and the count of bases not matched to a germline gene is 6. The germline V gene yields SNHLY for CDR1 and FYNNEI for CDR2.

CVID samples and control samples contributed equivalent amounts of genomic DNA as sequencing input. For every sample, a 60 bp segment covering the rearranged TCRbeta CDR3 region was amplified and then sequenced. The immunoSEQ assay, a bias-corrected multiplex PCR combined with high-throughput sequencing, was used to amplify TCRbeta. The original methods were these. Each unique nucleotide sequence was treated as a clone and annotated with V, D and J genes, copy number and frequency. Sequences were labeled productive if in frame, and non-productive if out of frame or containing stop codons. As previously described, clonality was calculated on the basis of Shannon's entropy. Mean CDR3 Kyte-Doolittle hydropathy was derived from the predicted amino acid sequences of productive clones. Scaled V gene usage was hierarchically clustered using Manhattan distance and complete linkage with the R hclust function. Clone sharing by CDR3 amino acid sequence was assessed by resampling 12 repertoires per group over 100 rounds. Repertoires were searched for 70 published EBV-specific and fewer than 300 published CMV-specific TCRbeta sequences. Analysis left out a couple of CVID samples that produced under 10,000 sequences, so fewer than 55 CVID repertoires remained. TCRdb mirrors the immuneACCESS table, restricted to in-frame sequences. Some clones are absent from its copies; in checked studies, under half trace to an unresolved V gene, and the reason for the others is unknown. V, J and clone size derive from that table, while D and trimming were established from the DNA sequence. The sample features tens of thousands of clones, and none is a singleton. The biggest ten clones account for around 5.4% of the sample.

This clone was counted ten times or more. Its antigen is not yet known. The DNA ends 3 residues before the CDR3 does, and the rest of the CDR3 is filled in from the germline J gene. Sequenced input: peripheral blood mononuclear cells. The TCR sequence derives from a person aged 18-70 years in good health. The sequence joins TRBV2 to TRBJ1-4; TRBD1 lines up with 11 middle nucleotides. The covered CDR3 bases are TGTGCCAGCAGTTCCCGGGACAGGGGGTTTGAAAAA. Translated, this gives CASSSRDRGFEK. From start to end, the CDR3 is CASSSRDRGFEKLFF.